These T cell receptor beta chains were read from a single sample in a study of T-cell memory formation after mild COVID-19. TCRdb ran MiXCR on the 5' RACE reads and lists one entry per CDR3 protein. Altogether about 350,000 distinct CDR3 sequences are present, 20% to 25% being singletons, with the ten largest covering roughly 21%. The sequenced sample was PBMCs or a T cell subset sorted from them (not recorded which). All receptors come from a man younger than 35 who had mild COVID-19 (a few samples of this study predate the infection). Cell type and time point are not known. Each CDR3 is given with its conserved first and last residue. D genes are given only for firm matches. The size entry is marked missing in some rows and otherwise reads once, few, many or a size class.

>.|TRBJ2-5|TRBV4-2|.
CASSQSRTPGETQYF
TGTGCCAGCAGCCAATCCAGGACCCCTGGGGAGACCCAGTACTTC
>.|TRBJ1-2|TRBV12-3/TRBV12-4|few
CASSLTEGRDGYTF
TGTGCCAGCAGCCTGACCGAGGGTCGTGATGGCTACACCTTC
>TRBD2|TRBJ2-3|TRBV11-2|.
CASSESRGGTDTQYF
TGTGCCAGCAGCGAGTCCCGGGGGGGCACAGATACGCAGTATTTT
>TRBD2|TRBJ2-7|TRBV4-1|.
CASSQDPAGSYEQYF
TGCGCCAGCAGCCAAGATCCAGCGGGATCCTACGAGCAGTACTTC
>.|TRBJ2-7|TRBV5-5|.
CASSPVGGHQYF
TGTGCCAGCAGCCCGGTGGGGGGACACCAGTACTTC
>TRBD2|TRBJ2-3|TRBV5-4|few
CASSDRLAGGLWGTDTQYF
TGTGCCAGCAGCGACAGACTAGCGGGGGGCTTGTGGGGCACAGATACGCAGTATTTT
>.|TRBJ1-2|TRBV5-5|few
CASSFLNTANYGYTF
TGTGCCAGCAGCTTCCTAAACACAGCTAACTATGGCTACACCTTC
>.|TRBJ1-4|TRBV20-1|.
CSAQKARSTNEKLFF
TGCAGTGCCCAGAAGGCCAGATCGACTAATGAAAAACTGTTTTTT
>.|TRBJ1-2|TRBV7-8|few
CASSLPLLVRRGKGGYTF
TGTGCCAGCAGCTTACCGCTCCTTGTCCGCAGGGGCAAGGGTGGCTACACCTTC
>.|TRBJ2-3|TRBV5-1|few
CASSRGGARTDTQYF
TGCGCCAGCAGTCGAGGGGGGGCTCGCACAGATACGCAGTATTTT
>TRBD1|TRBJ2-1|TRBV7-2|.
CASSPGGREQFF
TGTGCCAGCAGTCCAGGGGGCCGCGAGCAGTTCTTC
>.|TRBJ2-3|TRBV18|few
CASSPPRQPITDTQYF
TGTGCCAGCTCACCACCCCGACAGCCTATCACAGATACGCAGTATTTT
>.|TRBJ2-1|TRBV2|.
CASMPSTSLKNEQFF
TGTGCCAGCATGCCTTCTACCTCACTTAAGAATGAGCAGTTCTTC
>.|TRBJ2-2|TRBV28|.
CASIGDLLPSTGELFF
TGTGCCAGCATTGGCGACTTGCTCCCAAGCACCGGGGAGCTGTTTTTT
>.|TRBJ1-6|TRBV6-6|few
CASSYGNNSPLHF
TGTGCCAGCAGTTACGGGAATAATTCACCCCTCCACTTT
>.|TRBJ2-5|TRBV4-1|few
CASSQRILSEKETQYF
TGCGCCAGCAGCCAGAGAATCTTGAGTGAAAAAGAGACCCAGTACTTC
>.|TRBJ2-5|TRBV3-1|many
CASSLDGRRETQYF
TGTGCCAGCAGCCTCGATGGTAGGAGGGAGACCCAGTACTTC
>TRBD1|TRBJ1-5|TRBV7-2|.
CASSLTGGLNQPQHF
TGTGCCAGCAGCTTGACAGGGGGCCTTAATCAGCCCCAGCATTTT